Here is one TCR beta chain with its context. The record originates from a study of regulatory T cells in long-lasting Graves disease. This sample's time point: newly diagnosed GD, antithyroid drugs for less than 3 months. PBMC-derived RNA was used for the TCR library. The V gene lost 4 bases and the J gene lost 6 bases, with 7 bases spanning the gap. The V gene's germline CDR1 is MNHEY and CDR2 SMNVEV (reference sequence). The length of the CDR3 is 12 residues. Arm-PCR with iRepertoire HTBI primers amplified the CDR3 regions for these TCR beta libraries. TCRdb re-analysed the multiplex PCR reads in MiXCR, keeping a single row per CDR3 protein. The sample lists roughly 410,000 distinct CDR3 sequences, roughly 15% occurring once. Another study also made use of these data, one on T cells in Graves' hyperthyroidism and ophthalmopathy. That publication notes: A set of HTBI primers served as the primers for a first-round RT-PCR of the TCR CDR3.

Here the sequenced sample was peripheral blood mononuclear cells (PBMCs), taken at new diagnosis, from a patient treated with antithyroid drugs. The rearrangement uses TRBV27 and TRBJ1-5, with no clear D. The origin of this receptor is a middle-aged woman with Graves disease. CDR3 sequence: CASSSHGQPQHF. The CDR3 DNA reads as TGTGCCAGCAGTTCGCATGGTCAGCCCCAGCATTTT.